The rows below give T cell receptor beta chains drawn from one sample of a study of OX40 agonist ivuxolimab in advanced cancers. Profiled with immunoSEQ multiplex PCR; TCRdb holds only in-frame clones, not every one. The data show some 97,000 clones, approximately 90% seen once. The material was CD4+ or CD8+ T cells sorted from blood, obtained in a trial of the OX40 agonist ivuxolimab. These TCRs come from an adult with an advanced solid tumor such as melanoma, head and neck, liver or kidney cancer. Both conserved end residues are part of each CDR3. The D gene is left open where the match is weak. Only part of the rows carry a size: once, few, many, or a class if the clone is expanded.

CASSIRQGYTGELFF	TGTGCCAGTAGTATTAGGCAGGGGTACACCGGGGAGCTGTTTTTT	TRBJ2-2	TRBV19	NA	NA
CASSIPSRPGELFF	TGCGCCAGCAGCATACCTAGCAGGCCCGGGGAGCTGTTTTTT	TRBJ2-2	TRBV5-1	NA	NA
CASSPDTGYSNQPQHF	TGTGCCAGCAGTCCAGACACTGGCTATAGCAATCAGCCCCAGCATTTT	TRBJ1-5	TRBV25-1	NA	NA
CASSPLQGPYEQYF	TGCGCCAGCAGCCCCCTACAGGGTCCCTACGAGCAGTACTTC	TRBJ2-7	TRBV5-1	NA	NA
CASSEIRRWSSNYGYTF	TGTGCCAGCAGCGAAATCCGTAGGTGGTCTTCTAACTATGGCTACACCTTC	TRBJ1-2	TRBV7-9	NA	NA
CAWSLTELNTEAFF	TGTGCCTGGAGTTTGACAGAACTGAACACTGAAGCTTTCTTT	TRBJ1-1	TRBV30	NA	once
CASSPFQQGPYEQYF	TGTGCCAGCTCACCGTTTCAGCAGGGACCCTACGAGCAGTACTTC	TRBJ2-7	TRBV18	NA	NA
CASSLAGTGGHEQYF	TGTGCCAGCAGTTTGGCCGGGACAGGGGGGCACGAGCAGTACTTC	TRBJ2-7	TRBV28	TRBD1	few
CASSEDRDRADNEQFF	TGTGCCAGCAGCGAGGACCGGGACAGGGCGGACAATGAGCAGTTCTTC	TRBJ2-1	TRBV5-4	TRBD1	NA
CASSRGTGIKGTEAFF	TGTGCCAGCAGTAGGGGAACAGGGATCAAGGGCACTGAAGCTTTCTTT	TRBJ1-1	TRBV5-8	NA	NA
CASSTDREQYF	TGTGCCAGCAGCACAGACAGAGAGCAGTACTTC	TRBJ2-7	TRBV7-3	NA	NA
CASSQGGGPTETQYF	TGCGCCAGCAGCCAAGGTGGCGGTCCCACAGAGACCCAGTACTTC	TRBJ2-5	TRBV4-3	NA	NA
CASSRGLGSKGHF	TGTGCCAGCAGCCGTGGGTTGGGGTCCAAAGGGCATTTT	TRBJ1-5	TRBV6-5	NA	NA
CASRASENTGELFF	TGTGCCAGTAGGGCCTCCGAGAACACCGGGGAGCTGTTTTTT	TRBJ2-2	TRBV9	NA	NA
CASSATGGQGNEKLFF	TGTGCCAGCAGCGCCACGGGAGGGCAGGGGAATGAAAAACTGTTTTTT	TRBJ1-4	TRBV7-2	NA	once
CASSSHRDSTNTGELFF	TGTGCCAGCAGCTCCCATCGGGACAGTACGAACACCGGGGAGCTGTTTTTT	TRBJ2-2	TRBV11-3	TRBD1	NA
CSDGPEGVGRDTEAFF	TGCAGCGATGGACCCGAGGGGGTGGGTAGAGACACTGAAGCTTTCTTT	TRBJ1-1	TRBV29-1	NA	NA
CASSPQGSGGINEQFF	TGTGCCAGCAGCCCTCAAGGGAGCGGAGGTATCAATGAGCAGTTCTTC	TRBJ2-1	TRBV7-9	NA	NA
CASSTKTSGFSSYEQYF	TGTGCCAGTAGTACAAAGACTAGCGGGTTTAGCTCCTACGAGCAGTACTTC	TRBJ2-7	TRBV19	TRBD2	NA
CAGSGGPGQAATETQYF	TGTGCCGGCAGCGGGGGGCCTGGGCAAGCTGCCACAGAGACCCAGTACTTC	TRBJ2-5	TRBV7-3	TRBD2	NA
CASRVPHTDTQYF	TGTGCCAGCAGGGTGCCCCACACAGATACGCAGTATTTT	TRBJ2-3	TRBV25-1	NA	NA
CASSKDRGPYEQYF	TGTGCCAGCAGCAAAGACAGGGGCCCCTACGAGCAGTACTTC	TRBJ2-7	TRBV7-2	TRBD1	NA
CASSRMGLESNEQFF	TGTGCCAGCAGCCGGATGGGACTAGAATCCAATGAGCAGTTCTTC	TRBJ2-1	TRBV7-9	TRBD2	once
CASSEWPSGSYNEQFF	TGTGCCAGCAGTGAGTGGCCTAGCGGGAGTTACAATGAGCAGTTCTTC	TRBJ2-1	TRBV6-4	TRBD2	NA
CASRVAGPNTGELFF	TGCGCCAGCAGAGTAGCGGGCCCGAACACCGGGGAGCTGTTTTTT	TRBJ2-2	TRBV10-2	TRBD2	NA
CASSEGVGGYGYTF	TGTGCCAGCAGTGAAGGAGTCGGGGGTTACGGCTACACCTTC	TRBJ1-2	TRBV6-1	NA	NA
CASSLSRGLTEAFF	TGTGCCAGCAGTTTATCCCGGGGTCTCACTGAAGCTTTCTTT	TRBJ1-1	TRBV27	NA	NA
CASSNSGRNYNEQFF	TGTGCCAGTAGCAATAGCGGGAGGAACTACAATGAGCAGTTCTTC	TRBJ2-1	TRBV19	TRBD2	NA
CASSLGAKNIQYF	TGTGCCAGCAGTTTAGGGGCTAAAAACATTCAGTACTTC	TRBJ2-4	TRBV28	NA	NA
CATPGRESSYNEQFF	TGTGCCACCCCCGGGCGGGAAAGCTCCTACAATGAGCAGTTCTTC	TRBJ2-1	TRBV10-3	NA	NA
CASSRIRGKYSPGDYNEQFF	TGTGCCAGCAGCCGGATCAGGGGTAAATACTCCCCCGGGGATTATAATGAGCAGTTCTTC	TRBJ2-1	TRBV14	NA	NA
CASSRGPYSNQPQHF	TGTGCCAGTAGTAGGGGGCCATATAGCAATCAGCCCCAGCATTTT	TRBJ1-5	TRBV19	NA	NA
CATSRGPQAGARYEQFF	TGTGCCACCAGCAGAGGTCCCCAAGCGGGAGCCCGGTATGAGCAGTTCTTC	TRBJ2-1	TRBV15	TRBD2	NA
CASRLSGSVFSGNTIYF	TGCGCCAGCCGGCTTTCGGGCAGCGTATTCTCTGGAAACACCATATATTTT	TRBJ1-3	TRBV5-1	NA	NA
CASSYRAGLYEQYF	TGTGCCAGCAGTTACCGAGCGGGCCTCTACGAGCAGTACTTC	TRBJ2-7	TRBV6-5	NA	NA
CASSSDRSTNQPQHF	TGTGCCAGCAGCTCGGACAGGTCTACGAATCAGCCCCAGCATTTT	TRBJ1-5	TRBV7-9	TRBD1	NA
CASSYGYNQPQHF	TGTGCCAGCAGTTACGGGTACAATCAGCCCCAGCATTTT	TRBJ1-5	TRBV27	NA	NA
CASSIQGVGQPQHF	TGTGCCAGTAGTATACAGGGGGTAGGGCAGCCCCAGCATTTT	TRBJ1-5	TRBV19	TRBD1	NA
CASSRVPYNEQFF	TGTGCCAGCAGCAGGGTCCCCTACAATGAGCAGTTCTTC	TRBJ2-1	TRBV11-2	NA	NA
CASSSAGTGTYEQYF	TGTGCCAGCAGTTCCGCCGGGACAGGGACCTACGAGCAGTACTTC	TRBJ2-7	TRBV28	TRBD1	NA
CASSLEGRNYGYTF	TGTGCCAGCAGCTTAGAGGGACGGAACTATGGCTACACCTTC	TRBJ1-2	TRBV7-8	NA	NA
CASSNEDRGAPSSGNTIYF	TGTGCCAGCAGCAATGAGGATCGGGGGGCCCCATCCTCTGGAAACACCATATATTTT	TRBJ1-3	TRBV21-1	NA	NA
CASSNRAIEQYF	TGTGCCAGCAGCAACCGGGCCATCGAGCAGTACTTC	TRBJ2-7	TRBV7-6	NA	NA